The present T cell receptor (beta chain) was sequenced within a study of cytomegalovirus exposure and HLA in healthy donors. The PCR ran on 60 Vbeta and 13 Jbeta primers. Method: immunoSEQ multiplex PCR; TCRdb's copy keeps in-frame clones and lacks some. The profile shows about 130,000 clones, about three quarters of them singletons. The sequence was obtained from a woman in her thirties or forties in good health and CMV-seronegative. Sequenced sample: PBMCs.

In nucleotides, the CDR3 is TGCGCCAGCAGCTTAGTGACAGGGGAGAATTTGGAGACCCAGTACTTC. Translating gives CASSLVTGENLETQYF. The V gene is TRBV5-1, the J gene TRBJ2-5; 8 bases fit TRBD1. This CDR3 is 16 amino acids long. V was pared by 2 bases and J by 5 bases, with 11 bases of the junction left unmatched. CDR1 and CDR2 from the germline V gene are SGHRS and YFSETQ.